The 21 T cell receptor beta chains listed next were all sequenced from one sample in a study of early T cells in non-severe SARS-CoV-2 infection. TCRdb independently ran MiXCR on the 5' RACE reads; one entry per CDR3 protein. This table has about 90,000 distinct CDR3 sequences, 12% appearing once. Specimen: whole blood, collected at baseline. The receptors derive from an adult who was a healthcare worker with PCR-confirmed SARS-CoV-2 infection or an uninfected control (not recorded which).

The CDR3 DNA follows: TGTGCCACCAGTGTTGCCGGGACAGGGGACAATGAGCAGTTCTTC. It is translated as CATSVAGTGDNEQFF. The chain is built from TRBV24-1 and TRBJ2-1; 10 nucleotides match TRBD1. Germline CDR1 reads KGHDR; CDR2 reads SFDVKD. V trimming: 5 bases; J trimming: 5 bases; junction bases outside the gene matches: 5. This CDR3 is built from 15 residues.

CDR3 nucleotide sequence: TGCGCCAGCAGTCATCCCGACAGTGGCAAAAACATTCAGTACTTC. Protein: CASSHPDSGKNIQYF. V is TRBV23-1 and J is TRBJ2-4; a weak D match, TRBD1 (5 bases). TRBV23-1 is an open reading frame whose function is uncertain. This CDR3 contains 15 residues. Trimming stripped 3 bases from V and 3 bases from J, with 12 bases between.

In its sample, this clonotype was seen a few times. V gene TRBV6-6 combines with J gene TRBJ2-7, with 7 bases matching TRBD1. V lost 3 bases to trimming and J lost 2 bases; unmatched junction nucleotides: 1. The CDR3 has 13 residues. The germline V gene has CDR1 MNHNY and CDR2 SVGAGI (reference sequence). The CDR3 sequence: CASSYDRAYEQYF. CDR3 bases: TGTGCCAGCAGTTATGACAGGGCCTACGAGCAGTACTTC.

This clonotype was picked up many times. The DNA for the CDR3 is TGCGCCAGCAGCTTGGGCGGGTTGGATAATTCACCCCTCCACTTT. Translated, it gives CASSLGGLDNSPLHF. The chain carries TRBV5-1 and TRBJ1-6; D is unclear. V was clipped by 0 bases and J by 5 bases, with 9 bases between them. Germline CDR1 SGHRS, CDR2 YFSETQ. This CDR3 is built from 15 residues. The entire variable domain, with the rest obtained from reference TRBV5-1 and TRBJ1-6, is as follows: KAGVTQTPRYLIKTRGQQVTLSCSPISGHRSVSWYQQTPGQGLQFLFEYFSETQRNKGNFPGRFSGRQFSNSRSEMNVSTLELGDSALYLCASSLGGLDNSPLHFGNGTRLTVT.

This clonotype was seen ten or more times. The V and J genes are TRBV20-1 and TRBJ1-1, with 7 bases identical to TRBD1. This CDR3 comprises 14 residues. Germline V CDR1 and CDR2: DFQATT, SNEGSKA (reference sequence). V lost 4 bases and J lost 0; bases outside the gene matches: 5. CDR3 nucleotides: TGCAGTGCTAATAAAGGGGGCATGAACACTGAAGCTTTCTTT. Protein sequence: CSANKGGMNTEAFF.

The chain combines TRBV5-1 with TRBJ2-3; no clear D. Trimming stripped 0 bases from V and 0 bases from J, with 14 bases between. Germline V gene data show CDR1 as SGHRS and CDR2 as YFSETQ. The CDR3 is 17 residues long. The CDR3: CASSLGGRTSSTDTQYF. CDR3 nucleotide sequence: TGCGCCAGCAGCTTGGGAGGCAGAACTTCTAGCACAGATACGCAGTATTTT.

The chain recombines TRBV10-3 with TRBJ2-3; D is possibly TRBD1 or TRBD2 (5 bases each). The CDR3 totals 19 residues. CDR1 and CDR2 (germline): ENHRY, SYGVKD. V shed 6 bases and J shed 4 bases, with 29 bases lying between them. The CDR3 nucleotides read TGTGCCATCAGGGCTAGACAGAAGCAAGGAGGCGATTTGTCAGATACGCAGTATTTT. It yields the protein CAIRARQKQGGDLSDTQYF.

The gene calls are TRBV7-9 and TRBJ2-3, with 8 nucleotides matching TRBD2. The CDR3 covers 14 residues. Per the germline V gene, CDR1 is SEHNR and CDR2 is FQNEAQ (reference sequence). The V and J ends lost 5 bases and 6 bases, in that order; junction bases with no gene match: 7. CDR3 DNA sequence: TGTGCCAGCAGCCCGGGGGGGATCTTTGATACGCAGTATTTT. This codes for CASSPGGIFDTQYF.

The CDR3 DNA follows: TGTGCCAGCAGCCAAGCTGTTTTGGGGACCGAGGAGACCCAGTACTTC. Amino acids: CASSQAVLGTEETQYF. The chain couples TRBV3-1 to TRBJ2-5; perhaps D is TRBD1 or TRBD2 (5 bases each). CDR1 LGHDT and CDR2 YNNKEL come from the germline V gene (reference sequence). The CDR3 consists of 16 residues. V was cut by 1 base and J by 5 bases, with 17 bases left in between.

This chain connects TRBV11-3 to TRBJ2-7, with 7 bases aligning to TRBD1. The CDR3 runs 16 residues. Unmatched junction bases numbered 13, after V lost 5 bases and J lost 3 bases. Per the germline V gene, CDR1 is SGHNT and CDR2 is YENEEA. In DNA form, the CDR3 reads TGTGCCAGCAGCCCAACCGGGACAGTGAAAGACTACGAGCAGTACTTC. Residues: CASSPTGTVKDYEQYF.

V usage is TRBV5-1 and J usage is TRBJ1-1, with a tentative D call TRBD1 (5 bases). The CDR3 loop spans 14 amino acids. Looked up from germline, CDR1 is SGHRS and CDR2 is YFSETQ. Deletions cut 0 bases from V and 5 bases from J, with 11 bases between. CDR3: CASSLEGMGTEAFF. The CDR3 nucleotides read TGCGCCAGCAGCTTGGAGGGGATGGGAACTGAAGCTTTCTTT.

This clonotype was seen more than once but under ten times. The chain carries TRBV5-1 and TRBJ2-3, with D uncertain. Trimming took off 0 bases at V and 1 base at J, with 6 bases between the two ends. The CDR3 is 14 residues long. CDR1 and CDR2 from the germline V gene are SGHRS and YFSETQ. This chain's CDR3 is CASSLELGTDTQYF. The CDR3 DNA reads TGCGCCAGCAGCTTGGAGTTGGGCACAGATACGCAGTATTTT.

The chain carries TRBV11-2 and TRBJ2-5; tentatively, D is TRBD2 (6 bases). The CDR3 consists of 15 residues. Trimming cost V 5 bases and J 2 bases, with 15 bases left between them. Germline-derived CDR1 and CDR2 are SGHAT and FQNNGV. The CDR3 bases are TGTGCCAGCAGCGTCACCCGGGGGTGGCAAGAGACCCAGTACTTC. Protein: CASSVTRGWQETQYF.

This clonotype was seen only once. The CDR3 is CASRLTGTGSTDTQYF. The CDR3 region has the DNA TGCGCCAGCAGATTGACCGGGACAGGAAGCACAGATACGCAGTATTTT. V usage is TRBV5-1 and J usage is TRBJ2-3, with 8 bases fitting TRBD1. This CDR3 spans 16 amino acids. Germline lookup yields CDR1 SGHRS and CDR2 YFSETQ. J gave up 0 bases and V 5 bases, and 8 bases lay outside the gene matches.

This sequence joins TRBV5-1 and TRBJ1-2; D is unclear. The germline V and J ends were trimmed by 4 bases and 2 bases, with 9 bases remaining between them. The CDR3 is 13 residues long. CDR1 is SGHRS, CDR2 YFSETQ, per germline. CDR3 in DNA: TGCGCCAGCAGCCCCAGGAGCAACTATGGCTACACCTTC. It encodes CASSPRSNYGYTF.

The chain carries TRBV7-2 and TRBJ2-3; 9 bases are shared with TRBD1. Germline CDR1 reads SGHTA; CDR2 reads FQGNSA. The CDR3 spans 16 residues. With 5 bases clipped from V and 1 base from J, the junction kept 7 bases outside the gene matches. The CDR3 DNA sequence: TGTGCCAGCAGCGAGCTACGGACAGGGGGCACAGATACGCAGTATTTT. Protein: CASSELRTGGTDTQYF.

The CDR3 DNA follows: TGTGCCAGCAGCTTAGGAGCGGGAGTAGGGGAAGAGACCCAGTACTTC. Translating it yields CASSLGAGVGEETQYF. The rearrangement joins TRBV7-6 to TRBJ2-5; TRBD2 matches at 8 bases. From germline, CDR1 is SGHVS and CDR2 FNYEAQ. The CDR3 consists of 16 residues. The J segment lost 3 bases and the V segment lost 1 base, leaving 7 bases of the junction unmatched. Full variable domain (outside the CDR3, taken from reference TRBV7-6 and TRBJ2-5): GAGVSQSPRYKVTKRGQDVALRCDPISGHVSLYWYRQALGQGPEFLTYFNYEAQQDKSGLPNDRFSAERPEGSISTLTIQRTEQRDSAMYRCASSLGAGVGEETQYFGPGTRLLVL.

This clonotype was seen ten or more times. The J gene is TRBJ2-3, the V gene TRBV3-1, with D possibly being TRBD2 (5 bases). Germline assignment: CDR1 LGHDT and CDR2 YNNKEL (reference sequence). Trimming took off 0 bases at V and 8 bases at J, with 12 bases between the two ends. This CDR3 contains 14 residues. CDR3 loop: CASSQEPGKSTQYF. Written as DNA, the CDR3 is TGTGCCAGCAGCCAAGAACCCGGGAAAAGTACGCAGTATTTT.

The CDR3 nucleotides read TGCAGTGCCCACCATGGGGACAGGGGAATAGGGCAGTACTTC. It is translated as CSAHHGDRGIGQYF. This chain connects TRBV20-1 to TRBJ2-7; 10 bases align to TRBD1. CDR1 is DFQATT and CDR2 is SNEGSKA in the germline V gene (reference sequence). Trimming at V came to 6 bases and at J to 9 bases, leaving 14 bases not matched to a gene. This CDR3 region has 14 residues.

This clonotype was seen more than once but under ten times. In nucleotides, the CDR3 is TGCGCCAGCAGCTTGGGGACTAGCGGGGGGACTTTCACAGATACGCAGTATTTT. Amino acids: CASSLGTSGGTFTDTQYF. The chain couples TRBV5-1 to TRBJ2-3; 14 positions match TRBD2. The CDR3 sequence is 18 residues long. V was clipped by 0 bases and J by 2 bases; unmatched bases: 5. CDR1 is SGHRS, CDR2 YFSETQ, per germline.

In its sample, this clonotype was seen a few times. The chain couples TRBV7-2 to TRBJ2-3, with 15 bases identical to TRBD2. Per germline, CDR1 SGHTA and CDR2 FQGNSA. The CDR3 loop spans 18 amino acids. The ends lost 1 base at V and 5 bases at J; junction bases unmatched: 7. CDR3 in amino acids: CASSLVGLAGGPVDTQYF. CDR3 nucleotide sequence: TGTGCCAGCAGCTTAGTTGGACTAGCGGGAGGGCCGGTAGATACGCAGTATTTT.